This TCR beta chain emerged from a study of T cell responses to AZD1222 COVID-19 vaccine. This clone was picked up a small number of times. Its matching antigen is unknown. Profiling relied on immunoSEQ multiplex PCR, and the TCRdb table lists in-frame clones only, not all of them. The sample shows tens of thousands of clones, about 83% of them seen only once. Study conclusions and caveats: Spike-specific TCR breadth rose after two AZD1222 doses, and depth rose as well.

The material was peripheral blood, obtained on day 0 of AZD1222 vaccination. The TCR was taken from an adult in good health.

The CDR3 nucleotides read TGTGCCAGCAGTTACTCGATAGCAGGACTTTACTATGGCTACACCTTC. Protein: CASSYSIAGLYYGYTF. The chain has TRBV6-5 and TRBJ1-2; the D is unclear. Per germline, CDR1 MNHEY and CDR2 SVGAGI. The germline V and J ends were trimmed by 0 bases and 3 bases, with 14 bases remaining between them. The CDR3 is 16 amino acids.